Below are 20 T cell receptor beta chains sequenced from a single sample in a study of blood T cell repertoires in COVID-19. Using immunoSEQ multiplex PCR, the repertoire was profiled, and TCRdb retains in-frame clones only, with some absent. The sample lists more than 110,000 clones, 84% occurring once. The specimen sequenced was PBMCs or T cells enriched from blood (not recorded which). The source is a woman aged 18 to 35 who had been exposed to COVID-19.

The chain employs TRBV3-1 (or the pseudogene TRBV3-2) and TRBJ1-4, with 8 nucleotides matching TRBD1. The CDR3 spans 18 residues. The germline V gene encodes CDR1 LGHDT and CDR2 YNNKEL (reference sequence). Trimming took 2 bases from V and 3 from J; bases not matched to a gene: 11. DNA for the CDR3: TGTGCCAGCAGCCAAATTCAAGGACAGGGAGACTCTAATGAAAAACTGTTTTTT. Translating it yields CASSQIQGQGDSNEKLFF.

Here the CDR3 reads CASSSVGRDSSSYEQYF. The CDR3 DNA reads as TGCGCCAGCAGCTCGGTTGGCCGGGACAGCAGCTCCTACGAGCAGTACTTC. J is TRBJ2-7 and V is TRBV5-1; 7 nucleotides match TRBD1. The CDR3 loop spans 17 amino acids. After removal of 3 bases from V and 0 bases from J, the junction contained 12 bases not matched to a gene. Germline CDR1 and CDR2: SGHRS and YFSETQ.

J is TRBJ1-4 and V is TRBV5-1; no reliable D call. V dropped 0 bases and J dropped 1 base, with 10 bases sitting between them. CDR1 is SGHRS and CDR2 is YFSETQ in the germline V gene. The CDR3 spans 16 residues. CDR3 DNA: TGCGCCAGCAGCTTGGCGATGGCGGGAACTAATGAAAAACTGTTTTTT. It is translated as CASSLAMAGTNEKLFF.

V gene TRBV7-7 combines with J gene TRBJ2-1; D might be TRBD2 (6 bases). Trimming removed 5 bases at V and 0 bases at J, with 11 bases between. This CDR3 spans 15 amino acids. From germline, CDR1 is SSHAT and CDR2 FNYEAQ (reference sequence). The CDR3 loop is CASSPRLDSYNEQFF. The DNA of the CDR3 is TGTGCCAGCAGCCCACGACTAGACTCCTACAATGAGCAGTTCTTC.

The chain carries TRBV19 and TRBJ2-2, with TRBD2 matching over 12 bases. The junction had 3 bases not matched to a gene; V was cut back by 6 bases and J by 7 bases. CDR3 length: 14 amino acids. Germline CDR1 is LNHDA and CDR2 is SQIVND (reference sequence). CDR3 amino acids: CASSPTSGSGELFF. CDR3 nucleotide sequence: TGTGCCAGTAGCCCGACTAGCGGGAGCGGGGAGCTGTTTTTT. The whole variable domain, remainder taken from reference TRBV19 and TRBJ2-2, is DGGITQSPKYLFRKEGQNVTLSCEQNLNHDAMYWYRQDPGQGLRLIYYSQIVNDFQKGDIAEGYSVSREKKESFPLTVTSAQKNPTAFYLCASSPTSGSGELFFGEGSRLTVL.

The CDR3 spells CASSLGNGEQYF. The DNA of the CDR3 is TGCGCCAGCAGCTTGGGTAACGGCGAGCAGTACTTC. J is TRBJ2-7 and V is TRBV5-1; no definite D call. Trimming shortened V by 0 bases and J by 6 bases, and 7 bases separated the two germline ends. The length of the CDR3 is 12 residues. Per germline, CDR1 SGHRS and CDR2 YFSETQ.

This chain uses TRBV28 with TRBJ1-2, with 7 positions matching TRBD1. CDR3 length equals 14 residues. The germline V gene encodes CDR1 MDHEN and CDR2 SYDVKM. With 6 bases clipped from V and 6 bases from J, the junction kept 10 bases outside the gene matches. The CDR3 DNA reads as TGTGCCAGCAGCCGGGTAGGGGGCGCCAATGGCTACACCTTC. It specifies CASSRVGGANGYTF.

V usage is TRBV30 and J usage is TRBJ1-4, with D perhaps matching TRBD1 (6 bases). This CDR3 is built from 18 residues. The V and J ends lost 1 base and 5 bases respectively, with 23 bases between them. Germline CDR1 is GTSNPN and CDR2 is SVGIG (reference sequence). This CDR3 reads CAWSARRLEQGRNEKLFF. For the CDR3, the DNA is TGTGCCTGGAGTGCGCGCCGACTTGAACAGGGAAGAAATGAAAAACTGTTTTTT.

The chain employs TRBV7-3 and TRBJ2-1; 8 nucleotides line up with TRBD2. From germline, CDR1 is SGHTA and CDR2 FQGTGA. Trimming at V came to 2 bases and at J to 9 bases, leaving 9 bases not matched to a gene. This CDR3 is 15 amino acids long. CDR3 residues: CASSLGLAKGGEQFF. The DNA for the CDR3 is TGTGCCAGCAGCTTAGGACTAGCCAAGGGGGGTGAGCAGTTCTTC.

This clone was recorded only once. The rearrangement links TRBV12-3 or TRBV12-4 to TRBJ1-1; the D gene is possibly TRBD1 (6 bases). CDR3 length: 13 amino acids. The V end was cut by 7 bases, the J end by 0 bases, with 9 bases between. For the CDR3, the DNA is TGTGCCAGCACCGGACAGCTGAACACTGAAGCTTTCTTT. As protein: CASTGQLNTEAFF.

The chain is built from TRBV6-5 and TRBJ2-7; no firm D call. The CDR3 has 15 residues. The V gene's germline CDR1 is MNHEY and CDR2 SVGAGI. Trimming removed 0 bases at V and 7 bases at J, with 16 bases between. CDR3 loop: CASSYSPTRGWEQYF. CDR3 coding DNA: TGTGCCAGCAGTTACTCCCCGACTCGCGGATGGGAGCAGTACTTC.

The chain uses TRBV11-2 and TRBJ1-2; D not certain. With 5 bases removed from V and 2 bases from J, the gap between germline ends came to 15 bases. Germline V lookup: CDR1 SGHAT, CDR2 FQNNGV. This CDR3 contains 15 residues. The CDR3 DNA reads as TGTGCCAGCAGCCCCCAAAGTGCGGGGAACTATGGCTACACCTTC. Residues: CASSPQSAGNYGYTF. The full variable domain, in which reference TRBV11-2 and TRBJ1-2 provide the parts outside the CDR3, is EAGVAQSPRYKIIEKRQSVAFWCNPISGHATLYWYQQILGQGPKLLIQFQNNGVVDDSQLPKDRFSAERLKGVDSTLKIQPAKLEDSAVYLCASSPQSAGNYGYTFGSGTRLTVV.

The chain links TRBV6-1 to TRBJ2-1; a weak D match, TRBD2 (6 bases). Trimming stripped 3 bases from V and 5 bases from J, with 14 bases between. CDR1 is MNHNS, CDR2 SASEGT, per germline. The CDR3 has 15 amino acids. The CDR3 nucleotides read TGTGCCAGCAGTGACCGATTGGGACTCAACAATGAGCAGTTCTTC. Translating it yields CASSDRLGLNNEQFF.

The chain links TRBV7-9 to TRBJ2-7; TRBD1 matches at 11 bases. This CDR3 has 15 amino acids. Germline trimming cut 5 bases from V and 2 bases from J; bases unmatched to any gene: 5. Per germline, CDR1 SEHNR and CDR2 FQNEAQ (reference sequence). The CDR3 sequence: CASSPRDRGTYEQYF. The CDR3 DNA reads TGTGCCAGCAGCCCCCGGGACAGGGGGACCTACGAGCAGTACTTC.

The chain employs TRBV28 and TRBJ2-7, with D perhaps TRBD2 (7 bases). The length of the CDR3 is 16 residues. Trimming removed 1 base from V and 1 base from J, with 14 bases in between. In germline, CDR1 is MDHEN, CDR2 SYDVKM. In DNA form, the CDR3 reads TGTGCCAGCAGTTTATTAGGGGGGGTAGCATCCTACGAGCAGTACTTC. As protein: CASSLLGGVASYEQYF.

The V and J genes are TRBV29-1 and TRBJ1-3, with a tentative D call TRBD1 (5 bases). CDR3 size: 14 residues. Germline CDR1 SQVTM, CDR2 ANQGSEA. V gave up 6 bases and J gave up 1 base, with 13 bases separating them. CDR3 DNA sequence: TGCAGCGTCACCGAGACAGCTTCTGGAAACACCATATATTTT. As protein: CSVTETASGNTIYF.

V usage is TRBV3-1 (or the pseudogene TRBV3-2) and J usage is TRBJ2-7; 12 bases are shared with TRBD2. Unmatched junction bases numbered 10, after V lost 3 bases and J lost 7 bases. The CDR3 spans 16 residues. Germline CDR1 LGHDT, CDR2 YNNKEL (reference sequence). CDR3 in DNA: TGTGCCAGCAGCCAGGCCCCTCTAGCGGGAGGGGAAGAGCAGTACTTC. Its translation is CASSQAPLAGGEEQYF.

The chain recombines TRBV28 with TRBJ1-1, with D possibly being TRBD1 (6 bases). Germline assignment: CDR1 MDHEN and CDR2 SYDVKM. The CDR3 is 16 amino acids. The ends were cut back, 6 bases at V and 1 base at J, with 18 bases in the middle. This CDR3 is CASSFAGRGRNTEAFF. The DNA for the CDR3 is TGTGCCAGCAGCTTCGCTGGAAGGGGGAGGAACACTGAAGCTTTCTTT.

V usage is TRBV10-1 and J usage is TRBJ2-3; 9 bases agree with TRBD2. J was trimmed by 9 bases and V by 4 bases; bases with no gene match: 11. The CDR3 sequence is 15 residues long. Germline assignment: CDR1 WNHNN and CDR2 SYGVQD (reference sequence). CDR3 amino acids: CASSGLAGTPGTQYF. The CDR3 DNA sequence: TGCGCCAGCAGTGGCCTAGCGGGAACCCCCGGGACGCAGTATTTT.

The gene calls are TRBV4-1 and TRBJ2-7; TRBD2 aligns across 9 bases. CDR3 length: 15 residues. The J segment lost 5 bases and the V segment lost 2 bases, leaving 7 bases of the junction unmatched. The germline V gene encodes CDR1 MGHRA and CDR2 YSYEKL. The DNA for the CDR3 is TGCGCCAGCAGCCAACCTCTAGCGGGAATGAACGAGCAGTACTTC. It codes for CASSQPLAGMNEQYF.